This T cell receptor (beta chain) was sequenced for a study of blood T cell repertoires in COVID-19. About the study: PBMCs, B-cell-depleted T cells, or T cells provided the cDNA or gDNA that made up the material.

This clone was counted a single time. How the authors handled the data: Estimation of nucleated cell counts relied on the amplification of reference gene primers. Repertoires were generated with immunoSEQ multiplex PCR, while TCRdb's copy carries only in-frame clones and drops some. For V, J and clone size, that table is used; D and trimming come from the DNA. The repertoire has about 260,000 clones, roughly 80% of them found once; the top ten carry 4.2%. Trimming removed 4 bases at V and 3 bases at J, with 7 bases between. The CDR3 covers 12 residues. In germline, CDR1 is SGHDN, CDR2 FVKESK. The receptor was derived from a man aged 60 to 69 with acute or convalescent COVID-19. Sample: peripheral blood. The chain employs TRBV14 and TRBJ2-7; no reliable D call. CDR3 protein: CASSRDLYEQYF. The CDR3 bases are TGTGCCAGCAGCCGAGACCTCTACGAGCAGTACTTC.